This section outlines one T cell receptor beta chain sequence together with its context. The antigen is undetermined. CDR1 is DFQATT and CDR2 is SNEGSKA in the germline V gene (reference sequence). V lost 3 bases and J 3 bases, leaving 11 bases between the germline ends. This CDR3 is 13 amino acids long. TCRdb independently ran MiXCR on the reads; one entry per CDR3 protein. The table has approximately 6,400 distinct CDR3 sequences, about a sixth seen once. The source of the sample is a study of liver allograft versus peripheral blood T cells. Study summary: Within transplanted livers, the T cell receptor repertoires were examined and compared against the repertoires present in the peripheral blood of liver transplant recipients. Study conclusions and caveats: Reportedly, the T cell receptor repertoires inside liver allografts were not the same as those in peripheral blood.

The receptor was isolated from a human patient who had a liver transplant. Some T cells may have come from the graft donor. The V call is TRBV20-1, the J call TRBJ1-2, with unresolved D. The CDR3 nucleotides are TGCAGTGCTAGCCTGGAGGTGGACTATGGCTACACCTTC. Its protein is CSASLEVDYGYTF.